These T cell receptor beta chains were read from a single sample in a study of blood T cell repertoires in COVID-19. Sequencing was performed with immunoSEQ multiplex PCR; in TCRdb, only in-frame clones are kept and a portion is missing. The sample shows approximately 240,000 clones, around 91% of them seen only once. The sequencing sample was made of PBMCs or T cells enriched from blood (not recorded which). The receptors come from a woman younger than 35 in a cohort exposed to, infected with or recovered from COVID-19 (not recorded which). Each CDR3 is given with its conserved first and last residue. The order of the fields is J gene, clone size, D gene, CDR3 length, V gene, CDR3 protein, CDR3 DNA. A D gene is named only where the DNA matches it firmly. Size tells how often a clone was seen (once, few, many) or the class of an expanded clone, and some rows leave it out.

j_call: TRBJ1-2; clone_size: -; d_call: TRBD1; cdr3_length: 15; v_call: TRBV27; cdr3_aa: CASKTQDRGDYGYTF; cdr3_nt: TGTGCCAGCAAAACCCAGGACAGGGGGGACTATGGCTACACCTTC
j_call: TRBJ1-4; clone_size: -; d_call: -; cdr3_length: 15; v_call: TRBV6-2/TRBV6-3; cdr3_aa: CASSSVVTTNEKLFF; cdr3_nt: TGTGCCAGCAGTTCAGTGGTTACAACTAATGAAAAACTGTTTTTT
j_call: TRBJ1-1; clone_size: -; d_call: -; cdr3_length: 15; v_call: TRBV3-1/TRBV3-2; cdr3_aa: CASSLTAAGDTEAFF; cdr3_nt: TGTGCCAGCAGCCTTACGGCCGCAGGGGATACTGAAGCTTTCTTT
j_call: TRBJ2-3; clone_size: -; d_call: -; cdr3_length: 17; v_call: TRBV28; cdr3_aa: CASSFFPGDQQGDTQYF; cdr3_nt: TGTGCCAGCAGTTTCTTCCCAGGGGACCAGCAGGGAGATACGCAGTATTTT
j_call: TRBJ2-5; clone_size: -; d_call: TRBD2; cdr3_length: 20; v_call: TRBV28; cdr3_aa: CASSFSSGSGTSGSGETQYF; cdr3_nt: TGTGCCAGCAGTTTTTCCTCCGGATCCGGGACTAGCGGGAGTGGTGAGACCCAGTACTTC
j_call: TRBJ1-2; clone_size: few; d_call: TRBD1; cdr3_length: 13; v_call: TRBV5-5; cdr3_aa: CASSMTSGQGNTF; cdr3_nt: TGTGCCAGCAGCATGACTTCCGGACAGGGGAACACCTTC
j_call: TRBJ1-2; clone_size: -; d_call: TRBD1; cdr3_length: 18; v_call: TRBV11-2; cdr3_aa: CASSLDRFPRQGGWGYTF; cdr3_nt: TGTGCCAGCAGCTTAGACCGATTTCCTAGACAGGGAGGATGGGGCTACACCTTC
j_call: TRBJ1-3; clone_size: once; d_call: -; cdr3_length: 16; v_call: TRBV7-9; cdr3_aa: CASSLAGSYSGNTIYF; cdr3_nt: TGTGCCAGCAGCTTAGCGGGCAGCTATTCTGGAAACACCATATATTTT
j_call: TRBJ2-1; clone_size: -; d_call: TRBD2; cdr3_length: 15; v_call: TRBV7-9; cdr3_aa: CASSLPSGLGNEQFF; cdr3_nt: TGTGCCAGCAGCTTACCCTCCGGACTAGGCAATGAGCAGTTCTTC
j_call: TRBJ1-3; clone_size: -; d_call: -; cdr3_length: 14; v_call: TRBV2; cdr3_aa: CASSDRASGNTIYF; cdr3_nt: TGTGCCAGCAGTGACAGGGCCTCTGGAAACACCATATATTTT
j_call: TRBJ1-1; clone_size: -; d_call: TRBD1; cdr3_length: 15; v_call: TRBV18; cdr3_aa: CASSPPPGTAIEAFF; cdr3_nt: TGTGCCAGCTCACCACCCCCTGGGACAGCTATTGAAGCTTTCTTT
j_call: TRBJ2-5; clone_size: -; d_call: -; cdr3_length: 14; v_call: TRBV28; cdr3_aa: CASSLPTVSRTQYF; cdr3_nt: TGTGCCAGCAGTTTACCGACAGTGTCCAGGACCCAGTACTTC
j_call: TRBJ2-1; clone_size: -; d_call: -; cdr3_length: 14; v_call: TRBV14; cdr3_aa: CASSQGLIRGEQFF; cdr3_nt: TGTGCCAGCAGCCAGGGACTTATCCGTGGAGAGCAGTTCTTC
j_call: TRBJ1-4; clone_size: -; d_call: -; cdr3_length: 15; v_call: TRBV6-1; cdr3_aa: CASSATEVGSEKLFF; cdr3_nt: TGTGCCAGCAGTGCAACAGAGGTGGGGAGTGAAAAACTGTTTTTT
j_call: TRBJ1-2; clone_size: -; d_call: TRBD1; cdr3_length: 15; v_call: TRBV27; cdr3_aa: CASSMKGQSFYGYTF; cdr3_nt: TGTGCCAGCAGTATGAAGGGACAGAGTTTTTATGGCTACACCTTC
j_call: TRBJ1-4; clone_size: -; d_call: TRBD1; cdr3_length: 16; v_call: TRBV6-1; cdr3_aa: CASSERGQLDNEKLFF; cdr3_nt: TGTGCCAGCAGTGAAAGGGGACAGTTAGATAATGAAAAACTGTTTTTT
j_call: TRBJ2-7; clone_size: -; d_call: -; cdr3_length: 15; v_call: TRBV7-6; cdr3_aa: CASSLTLTGIHEQYF; cdr3_nt: TGTGCCAGCAGCTTAACTCTCACAGGAATCCACGAGCAGTACTTC
j_call: TRBJ1-5; clone_size: -; d_call: TRBD1; cdr3_length: 15; v_call: TRBV10-3; cdr3_aa: CAISGTGGLNQPQHF; cdr3_nt: TGTGCCATCAGTGGGACAGGAGGACTAAATCAGCCCCAGCATTTT
j_call: TRBJ1-2; clone_size: -; d_call: -; cdr3_length: 12; v_call: TRBV2; cdr3_aa: CASSRQNYGYTF; cdr3_nt: TGTGCCAGCAGTCGACAGAACTATGGCTACACCTTC
j_call: TRBJ1-2; clone_size: -; d_call: -; cdr3_length: 13; v_call: TRBV12-3/TRBV12-4; cdr3_aa: CASSFGFQGGYTF; cdr3_nt: TGTGCCAGCAGTTTTGGGTTCCAGGGTGGCTACACCTTC
j_call: TRBJ1-1; clone_size: -; d_call: -; cdr3_length: 15; v_call: TRBV4-1; cdr3_aa: CASSPVTEGAREAFF; cdr3_nt: TGCGCCAGCAGCCCCGTTACCGAGGGAGCAAGAGAAGCTTTCTTT
j_call: TRBJ2-7; clone_size: -; d_call: -; cdr3_length: 14; v_call: TRBV19; cdr3_aa: CASSIETRSYEQYF; cdr3_nt: TGTGCCAGTAGTATAGAGACACGGTCCTACGAGCAGTACTTC
j_call: TRBJ2-2; clone_size: -; d_call: TRBD2; cdr3_length: 14; v_call: TRBV14; cdr3_aa: CASRPSGSAGELFF; cdr3_nt: TGTGCCAGCCGACCTAGCGGGAGCGCCGGGGAGCTGTTTTTT
j_call: TRBJ2-1; clone_size: -; d_call: -; cdr3_length: 19; v_call: TRBV27; cdr3_aa: CASSLREPRDLGGYNEQFF; cdr3_nt: TGTGCCAGCAGTTTAAGGGAACCGCGGGACCTCGGAGGGTACAATGAGCAGTTCTTC
j_call: TRBJ1-1; clone_size: -; d_call: TRBD1; cdr3_length: 14; v_call: TRBV19; cdr3_aa: CASSFTGGRILTFF; cdr3_nt: TGTGCCAGTAGTTTCACAGGGGGCCGTATTTTGACTTTCTTT
j_call: TRBJ2-1; clone_size: -; d_call: TRBD2; cdr3_length: 14; v_call: TRBV19; cdr3_aa: CASSIRASGDEQFF; cdr3_nt: TGTGCCAGTAGTATCAGGGCTAGCGGCGATGAGCAGTTCTTC
j_call: TRBJ2-5; clone_size: -; d_call: -; cdr3_length: 18; v_call: TRBV7-8; cdr3_aa: CASSFGLFADSTQETQYF; cdr3_nt: TGTGCCAGCAGCTTCGGATTGTTTGCGGACAGCACTCAAGAGACCCAGTACTTC
j_call: TRBJ2-4; clone_size: -; d_call: -; cdr3_length: 15; v_call: TRBV19; cdr3_aa: CASARFQGTKNIQYF; cdr3_nt: TGTGCCAGCGCCCGTTTTCAGGGGACCAAAAACATTCAGTACTTC
j_call: TRBJ2-7; clone_size: -; d_call: TRBD2; cdr3_length: 13; v_call: TRBV30; cdr3_aa: CAWSSSGSSEQYF; cdr3_nt: TGTGCCTGGAGTTCCAGCGGGAGTAGCGAGCAGTACTTC
j_call: TRBJ1-2; clone_size: -; d_call: -; cdr3_length: 15; v_call: TRBV2; cdr3_aa: CASSLAQGYPGGYTF; cdr3_nt: TGTGCCAGCAGTTTGGCACAGGGCTATCCGGGTGGCTACACCTTC
j_call: TRBJ2-2; clone_size: -; d_call: -; cdr3_length: 14; v_call: TRBV7-3; cdr3_aa: CASSLTQQGGELFF; cdr3_nt: TGTGCCAGCAGCTTAACCCAACAGGGCGGGGAGCTGTTTTTT
j_call: TRBJ2-3; clone_size: few; d_call: -; cdr3_length: 14; v_call: TRBV30; cdr3_aa: CAWSQGGLTDTQYF; cdr3_nt: TGTGCCTGGAGCCAGGGGGGCCTCACAGATACGCAGTATTTT
j_call: TRBJ1-2; clone_size: -; d_call: TRBD1; cdr3_length: 15; v_call: TRBV18; cdr3_aa: CASSPAGQANYGYTF; cdr3_nt: TGTGCCAGCTCCCCCGCCGGACAGGCGAACTATGGCTACACCTTC
j_call: TRBJ1-2; clone_size: once; d_call: -; cdr3_length: 16; v_call: TRBV12-5; cdr3_aa: CASGSTLHGVAYGYTF; cdr3_nt: TGTGCTAGTGGTTCCACCCTTCACGGGGTGGCCTATGGCTACACCTTC
j_call: TRBJ1-1; clone_size: -; d_call: -; cdr3_length: 14; v_call: TRBV5-4; cdr3_aa: CASSLVQQGTEAFF; cdr3_nt: TGTGCCAGCAGCTTGGTGCAACAGGGCACTGAAGCTTTCTTT
j_call: TRBJ1-1; clone_size: -; d_call: -; cdr3_length: 14; v_call: TRBV4-2; cdr3_aa: CASSQDLGSTEAFF; cdr3_nt: TGTGCCAGCAGCCAAGATTTAGGGAGCACTGAAGCTTTCTTT
j_call: TRBJ2-7; clone_size: once; d_call: TRBD2; cdr3_length: 13; v_call: TRBV6-6; cdr3_aa: CASSYGRGYEQYF; cdr3_nt: TGTGCCAGCAGTTACGGGAGGGGATACGAGCAGTACTTC
j_call: TRBJ2-1; clone_size: once; d_call: TRBD1; cdr3_length: 15; v_call: TRBV24-1; cdr3_aa: CATSGGTGNYNEQFF; cdr3_nt: TGTGCCACCAGTGGGGGGACAGGGAATTACAATGAGCAGTTCTTC
j_call: TRBJ1-2; clone_size: -; d_call: -; cdr3_length: 14; v_call: TRBV19; cdr3_aa: CASFSRGYGYGYTF; cdr3_nt: TGTGCCAGTTTTTCGAGGGGGTATGGCTATGGCTACACCTTC
j_call: TRBJ1-1; clone_size: -; d_call: -; cdr3_length: 14; v_call: TRBV18; cdr3_aa: CASSSTVVTNEAFF; cdr3_nt: TGTGCCAGCTCATCCACCGTGGTAACTAATGAAGCTTTCTTT
j_call: TRBJ2-2; clone_size: once; d_call: -; cdr3_length: 17; v_call: TRBV6-4; cdr3_aa: CASSDLGGLTNTGELFF; cdr3_nt: TGTGCCAGCAGTGACTTAGGGGGACTAACGAACACCGGGGAGCTGTTTTTT